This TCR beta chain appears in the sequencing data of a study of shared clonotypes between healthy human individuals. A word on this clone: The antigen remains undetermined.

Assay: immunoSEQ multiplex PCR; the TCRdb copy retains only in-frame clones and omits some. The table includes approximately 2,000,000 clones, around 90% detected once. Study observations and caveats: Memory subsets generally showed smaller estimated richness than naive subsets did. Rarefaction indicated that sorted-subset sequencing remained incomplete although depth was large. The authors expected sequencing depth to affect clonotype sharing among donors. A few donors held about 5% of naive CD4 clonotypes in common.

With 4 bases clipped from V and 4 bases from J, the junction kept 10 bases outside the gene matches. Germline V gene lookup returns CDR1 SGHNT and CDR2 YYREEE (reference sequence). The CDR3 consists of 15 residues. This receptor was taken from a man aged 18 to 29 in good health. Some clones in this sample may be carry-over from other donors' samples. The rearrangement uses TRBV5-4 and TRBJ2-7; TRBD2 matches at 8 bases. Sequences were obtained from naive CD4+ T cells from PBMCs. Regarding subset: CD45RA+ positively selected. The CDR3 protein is CASSNRGSGKYEQYF. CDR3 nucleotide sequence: TGTGCCAGCAGCAACCGGGGTAGCGGGAAGTACGAGCAGTACTTC.